The entry below describes one TCR beta chain. Germline V gene lookup returns CDR1 SGHAT and CDR2 FQNNGV. CDR3 length: 16 residues. With 5 bases clipped from V and 4 bases from J, the junction kept 13 bases outside the gene matches. Using immunoSEQ multiplex PCR, the repertoire was profiled, and TCRdb retains in-frame clones only, with some absent. The sample records roughly 80,000 clones, 90% being singletons. This entry belongs to a study of T cell responses to AZD1222 COVID-19 vaccine. This TCR came from an adult who received the AZD1222 COVID-19 vaccine. Sequences were derived from peripheral blood, sampled 28 days after the second AZD1222 dose. The chain uses TRBV11-2 and TRBJ2-7, with TRBD2 matching over 8 bases. CDR3 coding DNA: TGTGCCAGCAGCCCGGGGGGGACTGGGGAGGTGTACGAGCAGTACTTC. This translates into CASSPGGTGEVYEQYF.